The 8 T cell receptor beta chains below all came from one sample that was sequenced in a study of identical twins. TCRdb re-called the 5' RACE reads with MiXCR, one entry per CDR3 protein. In the table there are some 440,000 distinct CDR3 sequences, 20% to 25% of which are singletons. The sample was also reused in another study, on T cells expressing NK-cell markers.

The sample taken for sequencing was CD4+ T cells sorted from blood. All receptors derive from a young woman in good health.

This clonotype was detected a few times. CDR3 amino acids: CASSGGGGWTDTQYF. The DNA of the CDR3 is TGTGCCAGCAGCGGTGGGGGGGGATGGACAGATACGCAGTATTTT. The rearrangement links TRBV9 to TRBJ2-3, with TRBD2 matching over 7 bases. This CDR3 spans 15 amino acids. V shed 3 bases and J 3 bases; nucleotides not matched to a gene: 7. Per the germline V gene, CDR1 is SGDLS and CDR2 is YYNGEE.

The gene calls are TRBV20-1 and TRBJ2-3; D could derive from TRBD1 or TRBD2 (5 bases each). Germline assignment: CDR1 DFQATT and CDR2 SNEGSKA (reference sequence). The CDR3 contains 16 residues. V was pared by 1 base and J by 2 bases, with 16 bases between. CDR3 residues: CSARVAGTLYTDTQYF. The CDR3 DNA is TGCAGTGCTAGAGTGGCCGGGACCCTTTACACAGATACGCAGTATTTT.

The J gene is TRBJ2-1, the V gene TRBV20-1, with 9 positions matching TRBD2. This CDR3 region has 12 residues. From germline, CDR1 is DFQATT and CDR2 SNEGSKA (reference sequence). The V segment lost 6 bases and the J segment 10 bases; nucleotides outside the gene matches: 7. This chain's CDR3 is CSATGAGGEQFF. For the CDR3, the DNA is TGCAGTGCAACGGGAGCGGGAGGAGAGCAGTTCTTC.

The J gene is TRBJ2-1, the V gene TRBV20-1; 8 bases match TRBD2. From germline, CDR1 is DFQATT and CDR2 SNEGSKA (reference sequence). Trimming removed 3 bases from V and 7 bases from J; junction bases left unmatched: 8. This CDR3 region has 14 residues. The CDR3: CSASYRGGRNEQFF. The CDR3 coding sequence is TGCAGTGCTAGTTACCGGGGGGGCCGGAATGAGCAGTTCTTC.

This sequence joins TRBV7-9 and TRBJ1-6; no clear D. Germline V gives CDR1 SEHNR, CDR2 FQNEAQ (reference sequence). The CDR3 extends over 15 amino acids. Trimming removed 5 bases at V and 9 bases at J, with 17 bases between. The CDR3 is CASSPRRGVGSPLHF. Here the CDR3 DNA reads TGTGCCAGCAGCCCCAGACGGGGAGTGGGTTCACCCCTCCACTTT.

This clonotype was seen a handful of times. V usage is TRBV12-5 and J usage is TRBJ1-6; the D is unclear. The ends were cut back, 2 bases at V and 0 bases at J, with 5 bases in the middle. Germline CDR1 LGHNT, CDR2 FRNRAP. This CDR3 has 15 amino acids. This chain's CDR3 is CASGLRSSYNSPLHF. CDR3 sequence (DNA): TGTGCTAGTGGTTTGAGGAGCTCCTATAATTCACCCCTCCACTTT.

This clonotype showed up many times. CDR3 sequence reads: CASSLTGSLINTGELFF. The CDR3 nucleotides read TGCGCCAGCAGCTTGACTGGGTCGCTGATCAACACCGGGGAGCTGTTTTTT. V is TRBV5-1 and J is TRBJ2-2; no clear D. Deletions cut 1 base from V and 2 bases from J, with 15 bases between. The CDR3 runs 17 residues. Germline CDR1 SGHRS, CDR2 YFSETQ.

This clonotype was seen a handful of times. This rearrangement joins TRBV5-1 to TRBJ1-1; 7 nucleotides align to TRBD1. CDR1 SGHRS and CDR2 YFSETQ come from the germline V gene. The CDR3 length is 15 residues. Trimming cost V 3 bases and J 6 bases; bases outside gene matches: 11. The CDR3 DNA is TGCGCCAGCAGCTCAAGGGGACAGCTTGGCGCTGAAGCTTTCTTT. The encoded protein is CASSSRGQLGAEAFF.